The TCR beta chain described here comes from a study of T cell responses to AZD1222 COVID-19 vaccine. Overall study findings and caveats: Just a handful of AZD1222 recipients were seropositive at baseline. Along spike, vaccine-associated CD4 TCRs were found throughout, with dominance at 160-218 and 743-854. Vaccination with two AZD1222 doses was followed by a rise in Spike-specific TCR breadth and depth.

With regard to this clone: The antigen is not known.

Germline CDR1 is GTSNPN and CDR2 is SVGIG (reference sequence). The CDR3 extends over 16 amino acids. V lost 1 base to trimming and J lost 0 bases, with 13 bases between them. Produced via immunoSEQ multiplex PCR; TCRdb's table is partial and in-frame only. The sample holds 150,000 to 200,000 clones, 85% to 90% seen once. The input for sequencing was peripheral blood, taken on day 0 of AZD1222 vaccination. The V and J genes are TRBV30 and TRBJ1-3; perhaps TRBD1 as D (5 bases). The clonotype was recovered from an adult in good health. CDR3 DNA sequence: TGTGCCTGGAGTGATGTCCAGGGCTTCTCTGGAAACACCATATATTTT. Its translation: CAWSDVQGFSGNTIYF.